The clone carrying this T cell receptor (beta chain) was seen once. Cohorts were determined from participant-reported clinical history. Two negative PCRs, clearance, or symptom resolution characterized the recovered Cohort 3 donors. These data belong to a study of blood T cell repertoires in COVID-19. Original processing methods: Estimated nucleated cell counts came from reference gene primer amplification. Only in-frame clones appear in the TCRdb table, and some are missing; sequencing was by immunoSEQ multiplex PCR. V, J and clone size are taken as reported in that table, and D and trimming were inferred from the DNA itself. The data show fewer than 400,000 clones, roughly 90% seen once. Material for sequencing was PBMCs or T cells enriched from blood (not recorded which). The receptor was derived from a woman in her thirties who had recovered from COVID-19.

CDR3 loop: CASFDSGGVGNTIYF. The CDR3 DNA reads TGTGCCAGTTTCGACTCAGGGGGTGTTGGAAACACCATATATTTT. The genes are TRBV6-6 and TRBJ1-3, with TRBD1 matching 7 bases. Germline V gene data show CDR1 as MNHNY and CDR2 as SVGAGI (reference sequence). The CDR3 spans 15 residues. Losses at the gene ends were 9 bases for V and 3 bases for J; bases not matched to a gene: 11.